What follows are 20 T cell receptor beta chains derived from one specimen sequenced in a study of T-cell reconstitution after alpha-beta-depleted transplantation in children. Molecular barcoding with unique molecular identifiers was used for the TCRbeta library. Each CDR3 protein gets one entry after TCRdb re-called the PCR reads with MiXCR. The data hold over 150,000 distinct CDR3 sequences, with 13% to 15% observed a single time. This sample comprised PBMCs from the stem cell graft donor, obtained from the stem cell graft. All receptors come from a human donor who donated a stem cell graft to a child with acute lymphoblastic leukemia.

The table lists this clonotype with many counts. This chain links TRBV12-3 or TRBV12-4 with TRBJ2-3, with D possibly matching TRBD1 (5 bases). The CDR3 has 13 residues. V was pared by 5 bases and J by 2 bases, with 8 bases between. CDR3: CASSGRDTDTQYF. CDR3 coding DNA: TGTGCCAGCAGTGGCAGGGACACAGATACGCAGTATTTT.

The rearrangement joins TRBV11-3 to TRBJ2-1; TRBD1 aligns across 11 bases. CDR3 length equals 15 residues. The trim removed 5 bases at V and 9 bases at J, leaving 9 bases unmatched. Germline CDR1 SGHNT, CDR2 YENEEA. As DNA, the CDR3 is TGTGCCAGCAGCCGGACAGGGGGCCGTTTGGGTGAGCAGTTCTTC. It specifies CASSRTGGRLGEQFF.

Concerning this clonotype: The junction shows a germline mismatch at one end, possibly a read error. This chain connects TRBV5-1 to TRBJ2-2; no firm D call. Germline CDR1 SGHRS, CDR2 YFSETQ. The CDR3 runs to 14 residues. The CDR3 loop is CSSSRIGNTGELFF. CDR3 in DNA: TGCTCCAGCAGTAGAATCGGGAACACCGGGGAGCTGTTTTTT.

The rearrangement uses TRBV20-1 and TRBJ2-4; 7 bases match TRBD2. In germline, CDR1 is DFQATT, CDR2 SNEGSKA (reference sequence). This CDR3 is 14 amino acids long. V trimming: 0 bases; J trimming: 9 bases; junction bases outside the gene matches: 8. CDR3 loop: CSARDSAGETIQYF. DNA for the CDR3: TGCAGTGCTAGAGATTCGGCGGGAGAAACCATTCAGTACTTC.

The chain has TRBV7-2 and TRBJ1-2; the match to TRBD1 covers 7 bases. CDR1 and CDR2 from the germline V gene are SGHTA and FQGNSA. The V segment lost 5 bases and the J segment 4 bases; nucleotides outside the gene matches: 7. The CDR3 length is 14 residues. CDR3 in amino acids: CASSRTGAGYGYTF. In DNA, the CDR3 is TGTGCCAGCAGCCGCACAGGGGCAGGCTATGGCTACACCTTC.

This clonotype was detected ten times or more. The chain combines TRBV29-1 with TRBJ1-1; TRBD1 matches 7 bases. CDR1 and CDR2 from the germline V gene are SQVTM and ANQGSEA. The CDR3 extends over 13 amino acids. The J segment lost 6 bases and the V segment lost 6 bases, leaving 10 bases of the junction unmatched. CDR3 bases: TGCAGCGTGCAGGGGGGGGCTAGGGCTGAAGCTTTCTTT. It specifies CSVQGGARAEAFF. The full variable domain, in which reference TRBV29-1 and TRBJ1-1 provide the parts outside the CDR3, is SAVISQKPSRDICQRGTSLTIQCQVDSQVTMMFWYRQQPGQSLTLIATANQGSEATYESGFVIDKFPISRPNLTFSTLTVSNMSPEDSSIYLCSVQGGARAEAFFGQGTRLTVV.

This clonotype was observed a single time. The rearrangement uses TRBV18 and TRBJ1-1; D is possibly TRBD1 (6 bases). The germline CDR1 and CDR2 sequences are KGHSH and LQKENI. V lost 2 bases to trimming and J lost 3 bases, with 13 bases between them. There are 15 residues in the CDR3. The CDR3 protein is CASSPRSQGDTEAFF. CDR3 nucleotide sequence: TGTGCCAGCTCACCAAGGTCACAGGGTGACACTGAAGCTTTCTTT. Full variable domain (outside the CDR3, taken from reference TRBV18 and TRBJ1-1): NAGVMQNPRHLVRRRGQEARLRCSPMKGHSHVYWYRQLPEEGLKFMVYLQKENIIDESGMPKERFSAEFPKEGPSILRIQQVVRGDSAAYFCASSPRSQGDTEAFFGQGTRLTVV.

This clonotype was picked up many times. The rearrangement uses TRBV20-1 and TRBJ2-7; D is perhaps TRBD1 or TRBD2 (5 bases each). The length of the CDR3 is 15 residues. Trimming removed 5 bases at V and 6 bases at J, with 23 bases between. Germline loops: CDR1 DFQATT, CDR2 SNEGSKA (reference sequence). CDR3: CSACRQPLGESEQYF. The CDR3, as DNA: TGCAGTGCTTGCCGGCAGCCTCTAGGGGAGAGCGAGCAGTACTTC.

The table lists this clonotype with many counts. CDR3: CASSLATRSGYTF. The CDR3 region has the DNA TGTGCCAGCAGCCTCGCGACCCGGAGTGGCTACACCTTC. The chain carries TRBV12-3 or TRBV12-4 and TRBJ1-2, with unresolved D. V shed 6 bases and J shed 7 bases, with 15 bases lying between them. The CDR3 is made up of 13 amino acids.

This clonotype was observed at least ten times. This sequence joins TRBV20-1 and TRBJ2-7; 8 bases are a match to TRBD2. V was clipped by 1 base and J by 1 base; unmatched bases: 3. CDR1 and CDR2 from the germline V gene are DFQATT and SNEGSKA (reference sequence). The CDR3 is made up of 14 amino acids. The CDR3 DNA reads as TGCAGTGCTAGAGGACTAGCGCGATCCTACGAGCAGTACTTC. Its translation is CSARGLARSYEQYF.

This clonotype was counted at least ten times. This chain connects TRBV5-4 to TRBJ2-2, with D tentatively TRBD2 (5 bases). Trimming removed 1 base from V and 2 bases from J, with 9 bases in between. Germline V gene data show CDR1 as SGHNT and CDR2 as YYREEE (reference sequence). This CDR3 comprises 15 residues. CDR3 bases: TGTGCCAGCAGCTTGAGAGAGGGAAACACCGGGGAGCTGTTTTTT. Protein sequence: CASSLREGNTGELFF.

The V gene is TRBV18, the J gene TRBJ2-2, with D possibly TRBD2 on 5 matching bases. CDR1 is KGHSH and CDR2 is LQKENI in the germline V gene. CDR3 size: 16 residues. The V and J ends lost 0 bases and 6 bases respectively, with 14 bases between them. This CDR3 is CASSPPLSGIAGELFF. The CDR3 DNA is TGTGCCAGCTCACCACCGTTGAGCGGAATCGCCGGGGAGCTGTTTTTT. Drawing the rest from reference TRBV18 and TRBJ2-2, the complete variable domain is NAGVMQNPRHLVRRRGQEARLRCSPMKGHSHVYWYRQLPEEGLKFMVYLQKENIIDESGMPKERFSAEFPKEGPSILRIQQVVRGDSAAYFCASSPPLSGIAGELFFGEGSRLTVL.

This clonotype was seen ten or more times. V gene TRBV28 combines with J gene TRBJ2-1; D is ambiguous. The germline V gene has CDR1 MDHEN and CDR2 SYDVKM. The V end was cut by 3 bases, the J end by 2 bases, with 8 bases between. There are 14 residues in the CDR3. The DNA of the CDR3 is TGTGCCAGCAGTTTGGCTAGAGCCTACAATGAGCAGTTCTTC. The encoded protein is CASSLARAYNEQFF.

This clonotype was counted many times. The CDR3 reads CSARDVVAFPDTQYF. Here the CDR3 DNA reads TGCAGTGCTAGAGATGTGGTAGCGTTCCCAGATACGCAGTATTTT. The chain employs TRBV20-1 and TRBJ2-3; perhaps TRBD2 as D (5 bases). The CDR3 is made up of 15 amino acids. Germline-derived CDR1 and CDR2 are DFQATT and SNEGSKA (reference sequence). The germline V and J ends were trimmed by 0 bases and 4 bases, with 14 bases remaining between them.

This clonotype was observed many times. V is TRBV7-9 and J is TRBJ2-5; 8 nucleotides line up with TRBD1. V lost 5 bases to trimming and J lost 5 bases; unmatched junction nucleotides: 7. The CDR3 has 14 residues. Germline V lookup: CDR1 SEHNR, CDR2 FQNEAQ (reference sequence). CDR3 protein: CASSVQGALETQYF. The CDR3 region has the DNA TGTGCCAGCAGCGTCCAGGGGGCCCTGGAGACCCAGTACTTC.

This clonotype has at least ten counts. The rearrangement uses TRBV18 and TRBJ2-5; TRBD2 might be the D (6 bases). This CDR3 is 15 amino acids long. The germline V gene encodes CDR1 KGHSH and CDR2 LQKENI. The V and J ends lost 2 bases and 3 bases respectively, with 13 bases between them. The CDR3, as DNA: TGTGCCAGCTCACCAGAACTAGGAGGGGAAGAGACCCAGTACTTC. It codes for CASSPELGGEETQYF.

This clonotype has a handful of counts. The rearrangement joins TRBV20-1 to TRBJ2-4, with TRBD2 as a possible D gene (6 bases). With 5 bases removed from V and 0 bases from J, the gap between germline ends came to 26 bases. The CDR3 is 19 amino acids. Germline loops: CDR1 DFQATT, CDR2 SNEGSKA (reference sequence). The CDR3 DNA is TGCAGTGCTTCTCGAAGTTGGGGGAGGAGTGGGTTAGCCAAAAACATTCAGTACTTC. Its protein product is CSASRSWGRSGLAKNIQYF.

This clonotype was recorded many times. The V gene is TRBV2, the J gene TRBJ2-7; weak D call: TRBD2 (5 bases). The V gene's germline CDR1 is SNHLY and CDR2 FYNNEI. CDR3 length: 13 amino acids. V gave up 3 bases and J gave up 0 bases, with 6 bases separating them. CDR3 amino acids: CASSDEGSYEQYF. Here the CDR3 DNA reads TGTGCCAGCAGTGACGAGGGCTCCTACGAGCAGTACTTC.

This clonotype has at least ten counts. This rearrangement joins TRBV29-1 to TRBJ1-1; D is unresolved. The germline V and J ends were trimmed by 4 bases and 8 bases, with 17 bases remaining between them. CDR1 SQVTM and CDR2 ANQGSEA come from the germline V gene. CDR3 size: 13 residues. DNA for the CDR3: TGCAGCGTTGTCGAGGTGCGGCAGAGCGAAGCTTTCTTT. The encoded protein is CSVVEVRQSEAFF.

This clonotype was found many times. The V gene is TRBV5-1, the J gene TRBJ1-5, with D tentatively TRBD1 (6 bases). CDR1 is SGHRS and CDR2 is YFSETQ in the germline V gene. The V and J ends lost 0 bases and 4 bases respectively, with 11 bases between them. This CDR3 region has 15 residues. CDR3 in DNA: TGCGCCAGCAGCTTGGAAGGGGGAGGAAATCAGCCCCAGCATTTT. Translating gives CASSLEGGGNQPQHF.